One and the same sample provided the 22 T cell receptor beta chains below, sequenced in a study of T cells after yellow fever vaccination. TCRdb called the 5' RACE reads again in MiXCR, with one record for every CDR3 protein. The table records about 340,000 distinct CDR3 sequences, approximately 9% of them present only once. The specimen comprised PBMCs, sampled on the day of the first yellow fever vaccination. The receptor set was obtained from a man between 18 and 35 years old who received the YFV17D yellow fever vaccine.

This clonotype came up a few times. The chain uses TRBV12-3 or TRBV12-4 and TRBJ2-1; TRBD2 agrees at 7 bases. V was clipped by 5 bases and J by 8 bases; unmatched bases: 12. This CDR3 spans 15 amino acids. CDR3 residues: CASSGRGVSLDEQFF. The CDR3 region has the DNA TGTGCCAGCAGTGGTCGGGGGGTCAGCCTTGATGAGCAGTTCTTC.

The chain recombines TRBV7-9 with TRBJ2-3; TRBD1 is a possible D gene (5 bases). The CDR3 totals 14 residues. Trimming removed 5 bases at V and 6 bases at J, with 15 bases between. Germline CDR1 SEHNR, CDR2 FQNEAQ (reference sequence). The chain's CDR3 is CASSPSFGADTQYF. As DNA, the CDR3 is TGTGCCAGCAGCCCTTCGTTTGGGGCGGATACGCAGTATTTT. Combining the CDR3 with reference TRBV7-9 and TRBJ2-3 gives the whole variable domain DTGVSQNPRHKITKRGQNVTFRCDPISEHNRLYWYRQTLGQGPEFLTYFQNEAQLEKSRLLSDRFSAERPKGSFSTLEIQRTEQGDSAMYLCASSPSFGADTQYFGPGTRLTVL.

The V call is TRBV19, the J call TRBJ1-5; 9 bases agree with TRBD1. The ends lost 2 bases at V and 7 bases at J; junction bases unmatched: 6. The CDR3 is made up of 15 amino acids. Looked up from germline, CDR1 is LNHDA and CDR2 is SQIVND (reference sequence). This chain's CDR3 is CASSITGGLRQPQHF. In DNA form, the CDR3 reads TGTGCCAGTAGTATAACAGGGGGCTTGCGACAGCCCCAGCATTTT. The full variable domain, rest sourced from reference TRBV19 and TRBJ1-5, is DGGITQSPKYLFRKEGQNVTLSCEQNLNHDAMYWYRQDPGQGLRLIYYSQIVNDFQKGDIAEGYSVSREKKESFPLTVTSAQKNPTAFYLCASSITGGLRQPQHFGDGTRLSIL.

This clonotype was found many times. V gene TRBV4-1 combines with J gene TRBJ1-5, with D unresolved. This CDR3 has 17 residues. The V gene lost 4 bases and the J gene lost 3 bases, with 19 bases spanning the gap. Germline V gene lookup returns CDR1 MGHRA and CDR2 YSYEKL. The CDR3 sequence is CASSPSGFFPFNQPQHF. The CDR3 DNA follows: TGCGCCAGCAGCCCGTCGGGATTTTTCCCCTTCAATCAGCCCCAGCATTTT.

The chain has TRBV6-1 and TRBJ1-4, with a weak D call TRBD1 (5 bases). CDR1 is MNHNS and CDR2 is SASEGT in the germline V gene. There are 14 residues in the CDR3. V shed 6 bases and J shed 8 bases, with 16 bases lying between them. The CDR3 loop reads CASRRGRVEEKLFF. CDR3 DNA sequence: TGTGCCAGCAGGAGGGGCAGGGTAGAAGAAAAACTGTTTTTT.

This clonotype showed up just a few times. V usage is TRBV6-2 or TRBV6-3 and J usage is TRBJ1-1; D unresolved. Germline V gene lookup returns CDR1 MNHEY and CDR2 SVGEGT. CDR3 length equals 13 residues. V dropped 2 bases and J dropped 6 bases, with 10 bases sitting between them. The DNA of the CDR3 is TGTGCCAGCAGTTACGGGCGAGACGCTGAAGCTTTCTTT. Translating gives CASSYGRDAEAFF.

The V gene is TRBV20-1, the J gene TRBJ2-7; 9 bases align to TRBD1. In germline, CDR1 is DFQATT, CDR2 SNEGSKA (reference sequence). This CDR3 is built from 13 residues. V shed 4 bases, J shed 4 bases, and the junction held 5 bases outside the gene matches. The CDR3 sequence: CSATGTGRYEQYV. DNA for the CDR3: TGCAGTGCTACCGGGACAGGGAGGTACGAGCAGTACGTC.

A few counts support this clonotype. This chain joins TRBV6-5 and TRBJ2-3; 9 bases align to TRBD2. The germline CDR1 and CDR2 sequences are MNHEY and SVGAGI. The CDR3 has 16 amino acids. Trimming took 2 bases from V and 5 from J; bases not matched to a gene: 8. The CDR3 bases are TGTGCCAGCAGTTACAGCGGGGGGCCCGGGGAAGATACGCAGTATTTT. Amino acids: CASSYSGGPGEDTQYF.

This sequence joins TRBV4-1 and TRBJ1-6; possibly TRBD1 for D (5 bases). Germline V gives CDR1 MGHRA, CDR2 YSYEKL. With 0 bases removed from V and 9 bases from J, the gap between germline ends came to 18 bases. The CDR3 contains 17 residues. CDR3 protein: CASSQEIFPGLGSPLHF. CDR3 DNA sequence: TGCGCCAGCAGCCAAGAAATTTTTCCAGGGCTAGGTTCACCCCTCCACTTT.

This clonotype was seen more than once but under ten times. The chain links TRBV19 to TRBJ1-1; no clear D. This CDR3 contains 13 residues. V dropped 3 bases and J dropped 3 bases, with 8 bases sitting between them. CDR1 is LNHDA and CDR2 is SQIVND in the germline V gene (reference sequence). The CDR3: CASSMWVYTEAFF. In nucleotides, the CDR3 is TGTGCCAGTAGTATGTGGGTCTACACTGAAGCTTTCTTT.

This clonotype has a handful of counts. The chain carries TRBV6-6 and TRBJ2-7, with D perhaps TRBD1 (5 bases). With 7 bases removed from V and 0 bases from J, the gap between germline ends came to 10 bases. This CDR3 contains 13 residues. Germline V gene data show CDR1 as MNHNY and CDR2 as SVGAGI (reference sequence). The CDR3 DNA is TGTGCCAGCACTCGACAGAGCTCCTACGAGCAGTACTTC. Protein sequence: CASTRQSSYEQYF.

This clonotype has a handful of counts. V is TRBV20-1 and J is TRBJ1-5, with D uncertain. V was pared by 4 bases and J by 0 bases, with 13 bases between. This CDR3 spans 15 amino acids. CDR1 and CDR2 from the germline V gene are DFQATT and SNEGSKA (reference sequence). CDR3 DNA sequence: TGCAGTGCTATCCCCCAGTTAATTAGCAATCAGCCCCAGCATTTT. This encodes CSAIPQLISNQPQHF.

The sample holds many counts of this clonotype. The V and J genes are TRBV15 and TRBJ1-5; TRBD1 matches 7 bases. V was pared by 2 bases and J by 6 bases, with 13 bases of the junction left unmatched. Germline V gene lookup returns CDR1 LNHNV and CDR2 YYDKDF (reference sequence). This CDR3 region has 17 residues. This chain's CDR3 is CATSRPPRQGEVQPQHF. The CDR3 region has the DNA TGTGCCACCAGCAGACCCCCCCGACAGGGCGAGGTTCAGCCCCAGCATTTT. Combining the CDR3 with reference TRBV15 and TRBJ1-5 gives the whole variable domain DAMVIQNPRYQVTQFGKPVTLSCSQTLNHNVMYWYQQKSSQAPKLLFHYYDKDFNNEADTPDNFQSRRPNTSFCFLDIRSPGLGDTAMYLCATSRPPRQGEVQPQHFGDGTRLSIL.

About this clonotype itself: A clone one base away is much larger, so this may be a read error. The genes are TRBV28 and TRBJ1-6; possible D gene TRBD1, 6 bases. The CDR3 consists of 14 residues. Looked up from germline, CDR1 is MDHEN and CDR2 is SYDVKM. In nucleotides, the CDR3 is TGTGCCAGCAGTTCAGCTACAGGGAATTCACCCCACCACTTT. It encodes CASSSATGNSPHHF.

This clonotype appeared a few times. Mismatch with germline at one junction end may stem from a read error. The chain couples TRBV7-9 to TRBJ1-3; possibly TRBD1 for D (5 bases). CDR3 length equals 10 residues. The germline gives CDR1 SEHNR, CDR2 FQNEAQ (reference sequence). The CDR3 DNA reads as TGTGCCAGCAGCGGGGACCGGGTCGATTTT. Its protein product is CASSGDRVDF.

This clonotype came up a few times. V gene TRBV7-9 combines with J gene TRBJ1-2; D gene unclear. Trimming shortened V by 1 base and J by 3 bases, and 9 bases separated the two germline ends. CDR3 size: 14 residues. Per germline, CDR1 SEHNR and CDR2 FQNEAQ (reference sequence). CDR3 nucleotide sequence: TGTGCCAGCAGCTTAGGGATCGGAGACTATGGCTACACCTTC. This translates into CASSLGIGDYGYTF.

V is TRBV11-2 and J is TRBJ2-1; 12 bases agree with TRBD2. Trimming cost V 6 bases and J 8 bases; bases outside gene matches: 8. The CDR3 extends over 15 amino acids. From germline, CDR1 is SGHAT and CDR2 FQNNGV. The CDR3 region is CASSPLAGGRHEQFF. The DNA of the CDR3 is TGTGCCAGCAGTCCACTAGCGGGGGGCCGACATGAGCAGTTCTTC.

Points on this clonotype: Since a much larger clone is just one base distant, this may be a read error. The chain has TRBV20-1 and TRBJ2-5, with D unresolved. CDR3 length equals 12 residues. V lost 3 bases and J 0 bases, leaving 5 bases between the germline ends. CDR1 and CDR2 (germline): DFQATT, SNEGSKA (reference sequence). CDR3 sequence: CSASQYQETQYF. The CDR3 DNA sequence: TGCAGTGCTAGCCAGTACCAAGAGACCCAGTACTTC.

This clonotype was observed a few times. The chain links TRBV27 to TRBJ1-5; no clear D gene. Deletions cut 2 bases from V and 5 bases from J, with 7 bases between. Germline lookup yields CDR1 MNHEY and CDR2 SMNVEV (reference sequence). This CDR3 region has 13 residues. The CDR3 sequence: CASSLNSHQPQHF. CDR3 DNA sequence: TGTGCCAGCAGTTTAAACAGCCATCAGCCCCAGCATTTT.

The table lists this clonotype with a few counts. The chain has TRBV4-3 and TRBJ1-2; no reliable D call. The CDR3 length is 15 residues. Germline CDR1 reads LGHNA; CDR2 reads YSLEER. Trimming removed 0 bases at V and 0 bases at J, with 8 bases between. The chain's CDR3 is CASSQDLTANYGYTF. The CDR3 DNA sequence: TGCGCCAGCAGCCAAGATCTGACGGCTAACTATGGCTACACCTTC.

The CDR3 DNA is TGTGCCAGCCTCCTCCGGGGGAGCACTGAAGCTTTCTTT. Translating it yields CASLLRGSTEAFF. This chain links TRBV12-3 or TRBV12-4 with TRBJ1-1, with D tentatively TRBD1 (5 bases). The germline V and J ends were trimmed by 8 bases and 4 bases, with 14 bases remaining between them. CDR3 length: 13 amino acids.

This sequence joins TRBV9 and TRBJ2-4, with D possibly TRBD1 on 6 matching bases. V dropped 4 bases and J dropped 8 bases, with 19 bases sitting between them. The CDR3 extends over 15 amino acids. Germline CDR1 is SGDLS and CDR2 is YYNGEE. The CDR3 spells CASSLEDRRDHIQYF. DNA of the CDR3: TGTGCCAGCAGCCTAGAAGACAGGCGCGACCACATTCAGTACTTC.